This T cell receptor (beta chain) came from a study of immune heterogeneity within non-small cell lung tumors. Genomic DNA extracted from bulk tumor tissue served as template. A total of around 600 ng was used per sample. Each primary tumor yielded several biopsies, collected far apart from one another at surgery. Those enrolled were patients newly diagnosed with untreated non-small cell lung cancer and undergoing curative surgery. This clonotype is labeled as large. TCR beta CDR3 regions came from multiplex PCR with 32 forward V and 13 reverse J primers. Each CDR3 protein gets one entry after TCRdb re-called the multiplex PCR reads with MiXCR. The data contain roughly 3,500 distinct CDR3 sequences, 50% to 65% of them seen just once; the ten biggest clones take up roughly 12%. This sequence originates from a man aged 55 to 69 with non-small cell lung cancer. Material for sequencing was lung tumor tissue.

CDR3 DNA sequence: TGTGCCAGCAGTCGGCGGGCGGCCGAGCAGTACTTC. As protein: CASSRRAAEQYF. V and J are TRBV6-1 and TRBJ2-7, with TRBD2 as a possible D gene (5 bases). Trimming pared 5 bases from V and 6 bases from J, leaving 11 bases between. CDR1 is MNHNS, CDR2 SASEGT, per germline. CDR3 length equals 12 residues.